The 14 T cell receptor beta chains in this list originate from one sample, sequenced in a study of type 1 regulatory T cells. Antigens of these TCRs are unknown. TCRdb used MiXCR to reprocess the reads, holding one entry per CDR3 protein. The sample lists some 20,000 distinct CDR3 sequences, approximately 51% occurring once. The specimen sequenced was cultured T cells, either the whole culture or a sorted T cell fraction (not recorded which). The source is a human donor in good health.

The chain couples TRBV7-8 to TRBJ2-1; 7 positions agree with TRBD2. J gave up 3 bases and V 11 bases, and 13 bases lay outside the gene matches. Germline values: CDR1 SGHVS, CDR2 FQNEAQ. This CDR3 comprises 15 residues. The CDR3 sequence is CAGGSGRGFYNEQFF. As DNA, the CDR3 is TGTGCCGGGGGTTCGGGGCGGGGGTTCTACAATGAGCAGTTCTTC.

Only a few counts were recorded for this clonotype. The chain joins TRBV6-5 to TRBJ2-3, with 9 bases matching TRBD2. The ends lost 8 bases at V and 5 bases at J; junction bases unmatched: 8. Germline values: CDR1 MNHEY, CDR2 SVGAGI. This CDR3 is 14 amino acids long. DNA of the CDR3: TGTGCCAGCCAATCGGGACTAGCAGTAGATACGCAGTATTTT. Its protein product is CASQSGLAVDTQYF.

The chain recombines TRBV5-1 with TRBJ2-5; TRBD2 agrees at 8 bases. The CDR3 loop spans 16 amino acids. Germline CDR1 is SGHRS and CDR2 is YFSETQ. V shed 0 bases and J 7 bases; nucleotides not matched to a gene: 11. The CDR3 DNA reads as TGCGCCAGCAGCTTGGACCCGGGGGGGCCGGTAGCGACCCAGTACTTC. Translated, it gives CASSLDPGGPVATQYF. The full variable domain, its missing parts supplied by reference TRBV5-1 and TRBJ2-5, is KAGVTQTPRYLIKTRGQQVTLSCSPISGHRSVSWYQQTPGQGLQFLFEYFSETQRNKGNFPGRFSGRQFSNSRSEMNVSTLELGDSALYLCASSLDPGGPVATQYFGPGTRLLVL.

This chain joins TRBV18 and TRBJ2-7; 9 bases are shared with TRBD1. CDR1 and CDR2 from the germline V gene are KGHSH and LQKENI. CDR3 length: 19 residues. V lost 2 bases to trimming and J lost 0 bases; unmatched junction nucleotides: 14. In DNA, the CDR3 is TGTGCCAGCTCACCAATGACAGGGGGTTTAATTCTCGGCTCCTACGAGCAGTACTTC. It is translated as CASSPMTGGLILGSYEQYF. The entire variable domain, with the rest obtained from reference TRBV18 and TRBJ2-7, is as follows: NAGVMQNPRHLVRRRGQEARLRCSPMKGHSHVYWYRQLPEEGLKFMVYLQKENIIDESGMPKERFSAEFPKEGPSILRIQQVVRGDSAAYFCASSPMTGGLILGSYEQYFGPGTRLTVT.

Here the CDR3 DNA reads TGTGCCAGAAGCCCAGGGACTGGGGTCCCTCAGCCCCAGCATTTT. Translating it yields CARSPGTGVPQPQHF. V and J are TRBV5-3 and TRBJ1-5; the D gene is possibly TRBD1 (5 bases). TRBV5-3 is noted as an ORF with a role that remains uncertain. The CDR3 loop spans 15 amino acids. V was cut by 4 bases and J by 6 bases, with 17 bases left in between.

This clonotype has a handful of counts. The CDR3 protein is CSATDRVIYEQYF. CDR3 DNA: TGCAGTGCTACGGACAGGGTGATCTACGAGCAGTACTTC. The chain couples TRBV20-1 to TRBJ2-7, with 8 positions matching TRBD1. The CDR3 contains 13 residues. Trimming took 4 bases from V and 3 from J; bases not matched to a gene: 5. Looked up from germline, CDR1 is DFQATT and CDR2 is SNEGSKA (reference sequence).

Many counts were recorded for this clonotype. V usage is TRBV7-9 and J usage is TRBJ2-5; the D gene is possibly TRBD1 (5 bases). V was pared by 4 bases and J by 1 base, with 7 bases between. Germline-derived CDR1 and CDR2 are SEHNR and FQNEAQ (reference sequence). The CDR3 runs to 13 residues. The CDR3 here is CASSSQGQETQYF. For the CDR3, the DNA is TGTGCCAGCAGCTCGCAGGGCCAAGAGACCCAGTACTTC.

This clonotype was observed a few times. The chain links TRBV4-3 to TRBJ1-4; tentatively, D is TRBD1 (6 bases). The CDR3 extends over 16 amino acids. CDR1 is LGHNA, CDR2 YSLEER, per germline. Trimming pared 1 base from V and 8 bases from J, leaving 17 bases between. The CDR3 DNA is TGCGCCAGCAGCCAAGGGGCTATCGCAGGGGAGGAAAAACTGTTTTTT. It is translated as CASSQGAIAGEEKLFF.

As for this clonotype: The junction and the germline gene differ at one end; a read error may be behind it. The V and J genes are TRBV7-2 and TRBJ1-2; D is possibly TRBD1 (6 bases). CDR3 length: 14 amino acids. Germline-derived CDR1 and CDR2 are SGHTA and FQGNSA. CDR3 in amino acids: CACSFTGPNYGYTF. CDR3 nucleotides: TGTGCCTGCAGCTTCACAGGGCCTAACTATGGCTACACCTTC.

The genes are TRBV5-1 and TRBJ2-1, with TRBD2 matching over 13 bases. Germline V gene lookup returns CDR1 SGHRS and CDR2 YFSETQ. The CDR3 has 15 residues. V gave up 3 bases and J gave up 3 bases; unmatched junction bases: 0. CDR3 sequence reads: CASSWTSGGYNEQFF. DNA for the CDR3: TGCGCCAGCAGCTGGACTAGCGGGGGCTACAATGAGCAGTTCTTC.

The chain recombines TRBV2 with TRBJ1-2, with unresolved D. Germline CDR1 is SNHLY and CDR2 is FYNNEI. The CDR3 runs to 13 residues. Trimming took off 2 bases at V and 4 bases at J, with 8 bases between the two ends. In DNA, the CDR3 is TGTGCCAGCAGTGAAACCGACGTCTATGGCTACACCTTC. Translating it yields CASSETDVYGYTF.

This clonotype appeared once. The rearrangement joins TRBV5-1 to TRBJ1-1, with D possibly TRBD1 on 6 matching bases. The germline CDR1 and CDR2 sequences are SGHRS and YFSETQ. This CDR3 is built from 17 residues. Trimming left V 3 bases short and J 0 bases short, with 18 bases between. CDR3 protein: CASSSGLDSHLNTEAFF. The CDR3 DNA reads as TGCGCCAGCAGCTCCGGCCTGGACAGCCATCTGAACACTGAAGCTTTCTTT.

This clonotype was found once. This chain connects TRBV29-1 to TRBJ2-1; a possible D gene is TRBD2 (5 bases). V lost 7 bases and J 7 bases, leaving 20 bases between the germline ends. Germline V CDR1 and CDR2: SQVTM, ANQGSEA. The CDR3 loop spans 14 amino acids. The CDR3 DNA reads TGCAGCGCCCGCACCCCAGCCCGGGGAAATGAGCAGTTCTTC. This translates into CSARTPARGNEQFF.

In the case of this clonotype: At one boundary the junction diverges from the germline segment, which might be a read error. The chain couples TRBV7-7 to TRBJ2-5, with 10 bases identical to TRBD2. Germline V gene lookup returns CDR1 SSHAT and CDR2 FNYEAQ (reference sequence). CDR3 length: 16 residues. This CDR3 is CASSLGLASYQETQYF. DNA of the CDR3: TGTGCTAGCAGCTTGGGACTAGCGAGTTACCAAGAGACCCAGTACTTC.